The 27 T cell receptor beta chains below were found in one sample sequenced in a study of blood T cell repertoires in COVID-19 (dated by TCRdb to about 2020). Libraries were prepared through the immunoSEQ multiplex PCR assay. Held by TCRdb, this immuneACCESS table contains in-frame sequences only and omits some clones. Under half of the omission traces to an unresolved V gene where checked; the cause of the rest is unknown. Here the sample has fewer than 100,000 clones; 75% to 95% occur a single time. Together, the top ten hold roughly 0.78% of the sample. The sequenced sample consisted of peripheral blood. Receptors originate from a woman older than 75 with acute or convalescent COVID-19.

The rearrangement links TRBV11-2 to TRBJ2-3; 8 bases fit TRBD2. J lost 6 bases, V lost 8 bases, and 7 bases had no gene match. Germline loops: CDR1 SGHAT, CDR2 FQNNGV. This CDR3 comprises 13 residues. CDR3: CASSSGGQDTQYF. The CDR3 nucleotides are TGTGCCAGCTCCTCGGGGGGGCAGGATACGCAGTATTTT.

V gene TRBV7-9 combines with J gene TRBJ2-1, with 11 bases identical to TRBD2. Per germline, CDR1 SEHNR and CDR2 FQNEAQ (reference sequence). The CDR3 is 17 residues long. J lost 4 bases, V lost 1 base, and 6 bases had no gene match. CDR3 region: CASSLGLAGPDYNEQFF. The CDR3 DNA is TGTGCCAGCAGCTTAGGACTAGCGGGACCAGATTACAATGAGCAGTTCTTC.

V usage is TRBV10-3 and J usage is TRBJ1-2, with TRBD1 matching over 8 bases. CDR1 ENHRY and CDR2 SYGVKD come from the germline V gene. Losses at the gene ends were 8 bases for V and 4 bases for J; bases not matched to a gene: 9. The CDR3 sequence is 14 residues long. DNA of the CDR3: TGTGCCATCGCCCCAGGGGGCGCAATCTATGGCTACACCTTC. It codes for CAIAPGGAIYGYTF.

The chain is built from TRBV5-4 and TRBJ1-3; D possibly corresponds to TRBD1 (6 bases). Per the germline V gene, CDR1 is SGHNT and CDR2 is YYREEE (reference sequence). This CDR3 comprises 15 residues. V lost 2 bases to trimming and J lost 3 bases, with 12 bases between them. The CDR3 loop is CASSLQGWGGNTIYF. CDR3 bases: TGTGCCAGCAGCTTACAGGGTTGGGGTGGAAACACCATATATTTT.

CDR3 sequence reads: CASSIGSGANYGYTF. CDR3 sequence (DNA): TGTGCCAGTAGTATTGGATCAGGGGCTAACTATGGCTACACCTTC. The gene calls are TRBV19 and TRBJ1-2, with D possibly matching TRBD1 (6 bases). CDR1 LNHDA and CDR2 SQIVND come from the germline V gene (reference sequence). This CDR3 has 15 amino acids. The V end lost 3 bases, the J end lost 0 bases, and 11 bases lay between the germline ends.

This chain connects TRBV4-2 to TRBJ2-5, with 8 positions matching TRBD1. The CDR3 loop spans 15 amino acids. Germline V lookup: CDR1 LGHNA, CDR2 YNFKEQ. V was clipped by 4 bases and J by 3 bases; unmatched bases: 7. The CDR3 sequence is CASSPRDRPEETQYF. The CDR3 DNA is TGTGCCAGCAGCCCCCGGGACAGGCCCGAAGAGACCCAGTACTTC.

This clone was observed once. The chain couples TRBV2 to TRBJ2-2; 11 nucleotides align to TRBD2. The CDR3 has 20 amino acids. The V gene's germline CDR1 is SNHLY and CDR2 FYNNEI. The V and J ends lost 4 bases and 0 bases, in that order; junction bases with no gene match: 13. CDR3 amino acids: CASSAGRALAGGSNTGELFF. The CDR3 DNA follows: TGTGCCAGCAGTGCAGGAAGGGCCCTAGCGGGGGGCTCGAACACCGGGGAGCTGTTTTTT.

The chain employs TRBV6-5 and TRBJ1-1; a possible D gene is TRBD1 (5 bases). This CDR3 contains 14 residues. Trimming took off 6 bases at V and 5 bases at J, with 16 bases between the two ends. Germline loops: CDR1 MNHEY, CDR2 SVGAGI. Here the CDR3 DNA reads TGTGCCAGCAGCCCCCCCGGGGGGAGTACTGAAGCTTTCTTT. Its protein is CASSPPGGSTEAFF.

This rearrangement joins TRBV11-2 to TRBJ2-3, with 8 nucleotides matching TRBD2. CDR1 and CDR2 (germline): SGHAT, FQNNGV. Trimming cost V 3 bases and J 3 bases; bases outside gene matches: 2. The CDR3 sequence is 14 residues long. CDR3 DNA sequence: TGTGCCAGCAGCTTCACTAGCGGAACAGATACGCAGTATTTT. Translation gives CASSFTSGTDTQYF. Combining the CDR3 with reference TRBV11-2 and TRBJ2-3 gives the whole variable domain EAGVAQSPRYKIIEKRQSVAFWCNPISGHATLYWYQQILGQGPKLLIQFQNNGVVDDSQLPKDRFSAERLKGVDSTLKIQPAKLEDSAVYLCASSFTSGTDTQYFGPGTRLTVL.

The genes are TRBV4-3 and TRBJ1-2, with TRBD1 matching over 9 bases. The CDR3 length is 15 residues. With 0 bases clipped from V and 2 bases from J, the junction kept 1 base outside the gene matches. Germline CDR1 reads LGHNA; CDR2 reads YSLEER. The CDR3 region has the DNA TGCGCCAGCAGCCAAGAGGGACAGGGCAACTATGGCTACACCTTC. Its protein is CASSQEGQGNYGYTF.

The chain links TRBV4-1 to TRBJ1-5, with TRBD1 as a possible D gene (5 bases). Trimming took 1 base from V and 7 from J, leaving 17 bases between them. CDR1 and CDR2 (germline): MGHRA, YSYEKL. The CDR3 totals 16 residues. The CDR3 is CASSQVGWSGSQPQHF. Written as DNA, the CDR3 is TGCGCCAGCAGCCAAGTCGGGTGGTCAGGGTCCCAGCCCCAGCATTTT.

Notes on this clone: Germline is not matched at one junction end, which may reflect a read error. CDR3 bases: TGTGCCAACAGTAAGCGGGACCTAAGCACAGATACGCAGTATTTT. Amino acid sequence: CANSKRDLSTDTQYF. The chain combines TRBV2 with TRBJ2-3, with TRBD2 identical over 7 bases. The CDR3 runs to 15 residues. CDR1 and CDR2 from the germline V gene are SNHLY and FYNNEI.

The chain uses TRBV5-6 and TRBJ2-1; 11 bases are shared with TRBD2. The CDR3 extends over 15 amino acids. With 3 bases clipped from V and 7 bases from J, the junction kept 6 bases outside the gene matches. Germline lookup yields CDR1 SGHDT and CDR2 YYEEEE. CDR3: CASSSSGLAENEQFF. The CDR3 region has the DNA TGTGCCAGCAGCTCATCGGGACTAGCGGAAAATGAGCAGTTCTTC. Variable domain in full (rest from reference TRBV5-6 and TRBJ2-1): DAGVTQSPTHLIKTRGQQVTLRCSPKSGHDTVSWYQQALGQGPQFIFQYYEEEERQRGNFPDRFSGHQFPNYSSELNVNALLLGDSALYLCASSSSGLAENEQFFGPGTRLTVL.

This chain uses TRBV9 with TRBJ2-5, with 7 bases lining up with TRBD2. V gave up 0 bases and J gave up 4 bases; unmatched junction bases: 12. Germline CDR1 reads SGDLS; CDR2 reads YYNGEE. This CDR3 contains 17 residues. The CDR3 loop reads CASSVEPGGSVGETQYF. CDR3 coding DNA: TGTGCCAGCAGCGTAGAACCGGGAGGAAGTGTCGGAGAGACCCAGTACTTC.

The chain links TRBV20-1 to TRBJ2-1; D remains unclear. Per germline, CDR1 DFQATT and CDR2 SNEGSKA (reference sequence). This CDR3 spans 11 amino acids. The CDR3 nucleotides read TGCAGGCTTCGAGGAGACAATGAGCAGTTCTTC. It encodes CRLRGDNEQFF.

The rearrangement uses TRBV28 and TRBJ1-2; D is uncertain. Looked up from germline, CDR1 is MDHEN and CDR2 is SYDVKM. There are 11 residues in the CDR3. V dropped 5 bases and J dropped 5 bases, with 6 bases sitting between them. CDR3 sequence reads: CASSQEYGYTF. CDR3 coding DNA: TGTGCCAGCAGTCAGGAATATGGCTACACCTTC.

The genes are TRBV24-1 and TRBJ2-3; weak D call: TRBD2 (7 bases). The V gene's germline CDR1 is KGHDR and CDR2 SFDVKD. With 2 bases removed from V and 5 bases from J, the gap between germline ends came to 13 bases. This CDR3 spans 15 amino acids. This CDR3 reads CATSDSRGAGDTQYF. The CDR3 DNA reads TGTGCCACCAGTGATTCTCGGGGGGCCGGAGATACGCAGTATTTT.

This clone was counted only a few times. This chain uses TRBV4-1 with TRBJ2-3, with 7 bases lining up with TRBD2. Germline V gene sequence: CDR1 MGHRA, CDR2 YSYEKL. After removal of 3 bases from V and 0 bases from J, the junction contained 6 bases not matched to a gene. CDR3 length: 16 residues. The CDR3 is CASSQGDYLSTDTQYF. CDR3 coding DNA: TGCGCCAGCAGCCAGGGGGACTATCTAAGCACAGATACGCAGTATTTT.

The chain combines TRBV19 with TRBJ2-1, with D possibly TRBD2 on 6 matching bases. Between the trimmed V and J ends, which lost 6 bases and 0 bases, there was a span of 15 bases. CDR3 length: 16 residues. Germline assignment: CDR1 LNHDA and CDR2 SQIVND (reference sequence). CDR3 protein: CASRGGVRSSYNEQFF. CDR3 DNA sequence: TGTGCCAGTAGGGGGGGAGTTAGGAGCTCCTACAATGAGCAGTTCTTC.

The chain recombines TRBV9 with TRBJ2-1; possible D gene TRBD2, 5 bases. The CDR3 consists of 16 residues. CDR1 and CDR2 (germline): SGDLS, YYNGEE. Trimming stripped 0 bases from V and 2 bases from J, with 12 bases between. CDR3 protein: CASSVDHRDTYNEQFF. CDR3 DNA sequence: TGTGCCAGCAGCGTAGACCACCGGGATACCTACAATGAGCAGTTCTTC.

This clone was detected only once. This chain joins TRBV5-4 and TRBJ1-1; tentatively, D is TRBD1 (6 bases). The germline V and J ends were trimmed by 3 bases and 0 bases, with 9 bases remaining between them. Per germline, CDR1 SGHNT and CDR2 YYREEE (reference sequence). The CDR3 extends over 14 amino acids. CDR3 sequence: CASSSGQLNTEAFF. CDR3 DNA: TGTGCCAGCAGCTCGGGACAACTGAACACTGAAGCTTTCTTT. The entire variable domain, with the rest obtained from reference TRBV5-4 and TRBJ1-1, is as follows: ETGVTQSPTHLIKTRGQQVTLRCSSQSGHNTVSWYQQALGQGPQFIFQYYREEENGRGNFPPRFSGLQFPNYSSELNVNALELDDSALYLCASSSGQLNTEAFFGQGTRLTVV.

The chain carries TRBV27 and TRBJ2-1; 12 bases match TRBD2. The V gene's germline CDR1 is MNHEY and CDR2 SMNVEV (reference sequence). The J segment lost 8 bases and the V segment lost 6 bases, leaving 8 bases of the junction unmatched. This CDR3 spans 15 amino acids. For the CDR3, the DNA is TGTGCCAGCAGGGCCCGGACTAGCGGGAACCATGAGCAGTTCTTC. The encoded protein is CASRARTSGNHEQFF.

The J gene is TRBJ2-7, the V gene TRBV28, with a weak D call TRBD2 (6 bases). The CDR3 runs to 13 residues. V was pared by 6 bases and J by 4 bases, with 13 bases between. Germline-derived CDR1 and CDR2 are MDHEN and SYDVKM. The CDR3 DNA sequence: TGTGCCAGCAGCTTACCCGGGGGTTACGAGCAGTACTTC. Translating gives CASSLPGGYEQYF.

The gene calls are TRBV5-5 and TRBJ1-2, with 7 bases matching TRBD1. Looked up from germline, CDR1 is SGHKS and CDR2 is YYEKEE (reference sequence). V trimming: 4 bases; J trimming: 0 bases; junction bases outside the gene matches: 6. This CDR3 is 15 amino acids long. CDR3 DNA: TGTGCCAGCAGCGCAACAGGGGCCTCTAACTATGGCTACACCTTC. Protein: CASSATGASNYGYTF.

This clone showed up just a few times. The chain employs TRBV18 and TRBJ2-1; TRBD2 matches 8 bases. Germline V lookup: CDR1 KGHSH, CDR2 LQKENI. The junction had 9 bases not matched to a gene; V was cut back by 2 bases and J by 3 bases. The CDR3 is made up of 17 amino acids. The chain's CDR3 is CASSPYVVSGSYNEQFF. DNA of the CDR3: TGTGCCAGCTCACCATACGTTGTCAGCGGGAGCTACAATGAGCAGTTCTTC.

V is TRBV2 and J is TRBJ1-5; TRBD1 is a possible D gene (6 bases). This CDR3 has 15 residues. Germline V gene data show CDR1 as SNHLY and CDR2 as FYNNEI. The V gene lost 4 bases and the J gene lost 4 bases, with 14 bases spanning the gap. DNA for the CDR3: TGTGCCAGCAGTGTGTCAGGGGTGAAAAATCAGCCCCAGCATTTT. It yields the protein CASSVSGVKNQPQHF. Looking up the rest from reference TRBV2 and TRBJ1-5 gives the full variable domain: EPEVTQTPSHQVTQMGQEVILRCVPISNHLYFYWYRQILGQKVEFLVSFYNNEISEKSEIFDDQFSVERPDGSNFTLKIRSTKLEDSAMYFCASSVSGVKNQPQHFGDGTRLSIL.

The chain is built from TRBV12-5 and TRBJ1-4; 8 nucleotides line up with TRBD1. V dropped 5 bases and J dropped 8; count of bases not matched to a gene: 7. The CDR3 is made up of 14 amino acids. Germline CDR1 LGHNT, CDR2 FRNRAP. The CDR3 DNA is TGTGCTAGTGGTCAGGACAGGGTAAGGGAAAAACTGTTTTTT. Protein: CASGQDRVREKLFF.